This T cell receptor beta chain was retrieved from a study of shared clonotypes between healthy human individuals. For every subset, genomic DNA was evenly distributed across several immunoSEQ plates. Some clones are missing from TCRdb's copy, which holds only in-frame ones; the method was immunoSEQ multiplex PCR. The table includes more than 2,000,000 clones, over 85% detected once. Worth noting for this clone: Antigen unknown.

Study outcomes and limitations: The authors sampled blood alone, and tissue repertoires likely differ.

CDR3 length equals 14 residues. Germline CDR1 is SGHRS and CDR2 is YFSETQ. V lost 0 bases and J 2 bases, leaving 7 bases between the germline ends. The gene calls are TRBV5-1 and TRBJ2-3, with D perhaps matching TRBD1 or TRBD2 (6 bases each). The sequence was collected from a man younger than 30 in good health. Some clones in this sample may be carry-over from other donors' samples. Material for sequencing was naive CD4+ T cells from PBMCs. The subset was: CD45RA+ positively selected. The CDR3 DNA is TGCGCCAGCAGCTTGGGGGGGGCCACAGATACGCAGTATTTT. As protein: CASSLGGATDTQYF. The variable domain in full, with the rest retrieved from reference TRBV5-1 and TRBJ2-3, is KAGVTQTPRYLIKTRGQQVTLSCSPISGHRSVSWYQQTPGQGLQFLFEYFSETQRNKGNFPGRFSGRQFSNSRSEMNVSTLELGDSALYLCASSLGGATDTQYFGPGTRLTVL.